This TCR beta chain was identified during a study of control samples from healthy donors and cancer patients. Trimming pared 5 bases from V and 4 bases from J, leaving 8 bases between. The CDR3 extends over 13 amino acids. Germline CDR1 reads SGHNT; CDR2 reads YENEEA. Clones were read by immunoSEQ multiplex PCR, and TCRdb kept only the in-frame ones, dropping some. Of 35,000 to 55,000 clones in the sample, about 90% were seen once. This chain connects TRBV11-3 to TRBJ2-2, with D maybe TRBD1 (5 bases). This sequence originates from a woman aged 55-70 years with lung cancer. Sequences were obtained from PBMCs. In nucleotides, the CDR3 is TGTGCCAGCAGCCAGGGATTCACCGGGGAGCTGTTTTTT. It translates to CASSQGFTGELFF.